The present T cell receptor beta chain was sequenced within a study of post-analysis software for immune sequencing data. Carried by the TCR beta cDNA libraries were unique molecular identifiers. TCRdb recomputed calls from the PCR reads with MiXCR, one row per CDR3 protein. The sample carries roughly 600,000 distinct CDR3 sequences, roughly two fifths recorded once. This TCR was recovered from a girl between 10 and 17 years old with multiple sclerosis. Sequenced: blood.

This CDR3 reads CAIPGGLADYGYTF. The CDR3, as DNA: TGTGCCATCCCAGGGGGCCTCGCGGACTATGGCTACACCTTC. This sequence joins TRBV10-3 and TRBJ1-2; 8 nucleotides agree with TRBD1. Germline lookup yields CDR1 ENHRY and CDR2 SYGVKD. CDR3 size: 14 residues. After removal of 8 bases from V and 3 bases from J, the junction contained 8 bases not matched to a gene.